One sample yielded the 20 T cell receptor beta chains listed below, sequenced in a study of T cells in Graves' hyperthyroidism and ophthalmopathy. Regions amplified from RNA transcripts were the TCR beta CDR3 regions. The TCR CDR3 was amplified in a first-round RT-PCR using the HTBI primer set. TCRdb ran MiXCR on the multiplex PCR reads and lists one entry per CDR3 protein. This table has approximately 420,000 distinct CDR3 sequences, roughly an eighth appearing once. Material for sequencing was blood. These receptors were taken from a woman aged 18 to 35 with Graves' hyperthyroidism.

Many counts were recorded for this clonotype. This rearrangement joins TRBV5-6 to TRBJ2-3; the D is unclear. V was trimmed by 4 bases and J by 2 bases, leaving 17 bases between them. Germline V lookup: CDR1 SGHDT, CDR2 YYEEEE. The CDR3 totals 16 residues. CDR3 region: CASSESSLKPTDTQYF. The CDR3 region has the DNA TGTGCCAGCAGCGAATCCTCCTTGAAGCCCACAGATACGCAGTATTTT.

This clonotype was observed at least ten times. The chain joins TRBV10-3 to TRBJ1-3; 7 bases map to TRBD1. Germline lookup yields CDR1 ENHRY and CDR2 SYGVKD. The CDR3 spans 16 residues. J lost 0 bases, V lost 6 bases, and 8 bases had no gene match. The CDR3 here is CAIRGRQGISGNTIYF. The CDR3 nucleotides read TGTGCCATCAGGGGCCGACAGGGAATCTCTGGAAACACCATATATTTT.

This clonotype came up many times. The rearrangement uses TRBV6-1 and TRBJ2-5; 7 bases align to TRBD2. V was clipped by 4 bases and J by 3 bases; unmatched bases: 5. The CDR3 spans 14 residues. Germline values: CDR1 MNHNS, CDR2 SASEGT. The DNA of the CDR3 is TGTGCCAGCAGTGCCCGGGACTATGAAGAGACCCAGTACTTC. Translation gives CASSARDYEETQYF.

This clonotype was counted ten times or more. The genes are TRBV2 and TRBJ1-6, with 8 bases aligning to TRBD1. Losses at the gene ends were 4 bases for V and 7 bases for J; bases not matched to a gene: 3. The V gene's germline CDR1 is SNHLY and CDR2 FYNNEI. This CDR3 is built from 14 residues. This CDR3 reads CASSGAGGNSPLHF. For the CDR3, the DNA is TGTGCCAGCAGTGGGGCAGGGGGCAATTCACCCCTCCACTTT.

This clonotype occurred a few times. The chain uses TRBV5-1 and TRBJ2-7; TRBD2 is a possible D gene (6 bases). Germline values: CDR1 SGHRS, CDR2 YFSETQ. The V end was cut by 0 bases, the J end by 1 base, with 11 bases between. The CDR3 consists of 15 residues. This chain's CDR3 is CASSLERAGSYEQYF. In DNA, the CDR3 is TGCGCCAGCAGCTTGGAGCGGGCGGGATCCTACGAGCAGTACTTC.

Only a few counts were recorded for this clonotype. The rearrangement uses TRBV25-1 and TRBJ2-5; the D gene is possibly TRBD2 (6 bases). CDR1 and CDR2 (germline): MGHDK, SYGVNS. This CDR3 has 15 amino acids. V gave up 6 bases and J gave up 1 base, with 15 bases separating them. For the CDR3, the DNA is TGTGCCAGCAGCAGCCTCCTCGGGGGCCAAGAGACCCAGTACTTC. It is translated as CASSSLLGGQETQYF.

This chain joins TRBV27 and TRBJ2-1; 11 bases fit TRBD2. The germline gives CDR1 MNHEY, CDR2 SMNVEV (reference sequence). The trim removed 6 bases at V and 4 bases at J, leaving 5 bases unmatched. This CDR3 is built from 15 residues. CDR3 bases: TGTGCCAGCAGGGGTAGCGGGAGGGGGTACAATGAGCAGTTCTTC. Translating gives CASRGSGRGYNEQFF.

This clonotype was counted ten times or more. J is TRBJ1-1 and V is TRBV6-1; TRBD1 matches 7 bases. The CDR3 has 15 amino acids. The V and J ends lost 5 bases and 1 base, in that order; junction bases with no gene match: 7. The germline CDR1 and CDR2 sequences are MNHNS and SASEGT. The chain's CDR3 is CASSPLRDRNTEAFF. The CDR3 region has the DNA TGTGCCAGCAGTCCTCTAAGGGACAGGAACACTGAAGCTTTCTTT.

The V and J genes are TRBV5-1 and TRBJ2-7; D call uncertain. Deletions cut 5 bases from V and 3 bases from J, with 15 bases between. Germline CDR1 SGHRS, CDR2 YFSETQ. This CDR3 is built from 14 residues. The CDR3 sequence: CASSWSPSNYEQYF. In DNA, the CDR3 is TGCGCCAGCAGTTGGAGCCCATCAAACTACGAGCAGTACTTC.

This clonotype was found many times. The rearrangement uses TRBV11-2 and TRBJ2-7; D is perhaps TRBD1 (5 bases). V lost 0 bases, J lost 5 bases, and 11 bases lay in between. CDR1 is SGHAT, CDR2 FQNNGV, per germline. This CDR3 contains 14 residues. The CDR3 DNA is TGTGCCAGCAGCTTAGATCGTATAGGGGACGAGCAGTACTTC. Amino acids: CASSLDRIGDEQYF.

Many counts were recorded for this clonotype. The chain combines TRBV7-8 with TRBJ2-1; the match to TRBD2 covers 9 bases. V lost 1 base to trimming and J lost 8 bases; unmatched junction nucleotides: 6. The CDR3 extends over 15 amino acids. Germline CDR1 reads SGHVS; CDR2 reads FQNEAQ. The CDR3: CASSLVGTSHHEQFF. The CDR3 DNA reads as TGTGCCAGCAGCTTAGTGGGGACTAGCCACCATGAGCAGTTCTTC.

This clonotype was found many times. The V call is TRBV6-5, the J call TRBJ2-5, with D possibly matching TRBD1 (6 bases). Trimming cost V 1 base and J 2 bases, with 11 bases left between them. The germline CDR1 and CDR2 sequences are MNHEY and SVGAGI. The length of the CDR3 is 15 residues. As DNA, the CDR3 is TGTGCCAGCAGTTACTTCATGGGGGCACAAGAGACCCAGTACTTC. Protein: CASSYFMGAQETQYF.

This clonotype was found a few times. The chain has TRBV28 and TRBJ2-3; D is undetermined. CDR3 length equals 13 residues. Germline CDR1 reads MDHEN; CDR2 reads SYDVKM. V was pared by 6 bases and J by 6 bases, with 13 bases between. This CDR3 reads CASSPYWDDTQYF. The CDR3 DNA reads TGTGCCAGCAGCCCCTACTGGGATGATACGCAGTATTTT.

Ten or more counts support this clonotype. V is TRBV24-1 and J is TRBJ2-5, with D perhaps TRBD2 (6 bases). Germline lookup yields CDR1 KGHDR and CDR2 SFDVKD. The V and J ends lost 4 bases and 4 bases respectively, with 9 bases between them. This CDR3 has 13 amino acids. CDR3: CATSDLGGETQYF. DNA of the CDR3: TGTGCCACCAGTGACCTGGGGGGAGAGACCCAGTACTTC.

The V call is TRBV9, the J call TRBJ1-3; no definite D call. This CDR3 has 15 amino acids. Germline V CDR1 and CDR2: SGDLS, YYNGEE. Trimming pared 3 bases from V and 0 bases from J, leaving 10 bases between. In DNA form, the CDR3 reads TGTGCCAGCAGCGGGACGGCAGGCTCTGGAAACACCATATATTTT. The encoded protein is CASSGTAGSGNTIYF. The complete variable domain, with remaining parts taken from reference TRBV9 and TRBJ1-3, reads DSGVTQTPKHLITATGQRVTLRCSPRSGDLSVYWYQQSLDQGLQFLIQYYNGEERAKGNILERFSAQQFPDLHSELNLSSLELGDSALYFCASSGTAGSGNTIYFGEGSWLTVV.

This clonotype was recorded at least ten times. The chain links TRBV2 to TRBJ2-5; no firm D call. This CDR3 has 13 amino acids. V lost 4 bases to trimming and J lost 2 bases, with 8 bases between them. Germline V gives CDR1 SNHLY, CDR2 FYNNEI. In nucleotides, the CDR3 is TGTGCCAGCAGTGTGACGTCACAAGAGACCCAGTACTTC. Protein: CASSVTSQETQYF.

This clonotype appeared many times. The chain is built from TRBV2 and TRBJ1-5; 9 nucleotides agree with TRBD1. CDR1 SNHLY and CDR2 FYNNEI come from the germline V gene. The J segment lost 6 bases and the V segment lost 4 bases, leaving 4 bases of the junction unmatched. CDR3 length: 14 amino acids. CDR3 loop: CASSGDRVGQPQHF. The CDR3 coding sequence is TGTGCCAGCAGTGGGGACAGGGTCGGTCAGCCCCAGCATTTT.

The chain links TRBV4-2 to TRBJ2-7, with TRBD2 matching over 7 bases. This CDR3 spans 15 amino acids. CDR1 is LGHNA, CDR2 YNFKEQ, per germline. Germline trimming cut 0 bases from V and 2 bases from J; bases unmatched to any gene: 4. The CDR3 reads CASSQDFAGAYEQYF. CDR3 nucleotide sequence: TGTGCCAGCAGCCAAGATTTCGCGGGGGCCTACGAGCAGTACTTC.

This clonotype was observed many times. This chain connects TRBV29-1 to TRBJ2-1; D remains ambiguous. The CDR3 consists of 11 residues. Trimming took 6 bases from V and 6 from J, leaving 9 bases between them. Per the germline V gene, CDR1 is SQVTM and CDR2 is ANQGSEA. The CDR3 spells CSVTGANEQFF. The CDR3 bases are TGCAGCGTCACCGGAGCCAATGAGCAGTTCTTC.

This clonotype was recorded once. The genes are TRBV20-1 and TRBJ2-3, with 11 bases fitting TRBD1. The CDR3 totals 14 residues. Per germline, CDR1 DFQATT and CDR2 SNEGSKA (reference sequence). The V gene end was trimmed by 3 bases and the J gene end by 4 bases; junction bases not matched to a gene: 3. This CDR3 reads CSARDRGPSDTQYF. DNA of the CDR3: TGCAGTGCTAGGGACAGGGGGCCTTCAGATACGCAGTATTTT.